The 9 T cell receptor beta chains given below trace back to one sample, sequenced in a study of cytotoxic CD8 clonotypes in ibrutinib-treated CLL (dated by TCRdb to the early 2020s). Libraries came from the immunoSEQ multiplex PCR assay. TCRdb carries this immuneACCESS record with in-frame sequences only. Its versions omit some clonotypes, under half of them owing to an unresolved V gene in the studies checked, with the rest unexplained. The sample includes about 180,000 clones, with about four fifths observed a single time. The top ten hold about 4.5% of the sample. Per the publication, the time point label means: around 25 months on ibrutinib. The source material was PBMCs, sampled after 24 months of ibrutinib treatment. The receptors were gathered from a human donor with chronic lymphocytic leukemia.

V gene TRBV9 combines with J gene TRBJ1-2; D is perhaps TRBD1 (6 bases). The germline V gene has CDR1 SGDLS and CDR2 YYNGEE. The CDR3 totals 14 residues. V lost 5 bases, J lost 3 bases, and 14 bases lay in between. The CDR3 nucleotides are TGTGCCAGCAGTGAGGACAGCCTGGACTATGGCTACACCTTC. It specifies CASSEDSLDYGYTF.

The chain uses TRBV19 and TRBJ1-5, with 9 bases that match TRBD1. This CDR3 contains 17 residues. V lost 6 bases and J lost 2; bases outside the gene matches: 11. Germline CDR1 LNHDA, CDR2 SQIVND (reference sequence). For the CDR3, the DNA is TGTGCCAGTAGCTCAGGACAGGGGCGGTCGGGCAATCAGCCCCAGCATTTT. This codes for CASSSGQGRSGNQPQHF.

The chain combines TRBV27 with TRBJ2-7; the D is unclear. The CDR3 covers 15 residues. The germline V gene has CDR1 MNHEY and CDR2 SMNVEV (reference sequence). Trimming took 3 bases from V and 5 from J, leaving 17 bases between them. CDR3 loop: CASSFVGDLTHEQYF. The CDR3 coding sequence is TGTGCCAGCAGTTTTGTTGGGGATCTTACCCACGAGCAGTACTTC.

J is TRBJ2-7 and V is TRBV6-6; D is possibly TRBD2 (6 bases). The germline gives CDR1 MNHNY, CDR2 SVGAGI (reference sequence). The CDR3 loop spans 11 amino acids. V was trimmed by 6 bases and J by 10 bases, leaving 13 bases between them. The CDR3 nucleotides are TGTGCCAGCAGCTACGGGAGCCTCCAGTACTTC. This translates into CASSYGSLQYF.

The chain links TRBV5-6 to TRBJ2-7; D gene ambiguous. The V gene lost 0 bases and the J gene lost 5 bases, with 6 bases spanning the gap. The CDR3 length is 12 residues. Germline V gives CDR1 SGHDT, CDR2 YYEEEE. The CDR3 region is CASSLDQDEQYF. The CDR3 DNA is TGTGCCAGCAGCTTGGACCAAGACGAGCAGTACTTC.

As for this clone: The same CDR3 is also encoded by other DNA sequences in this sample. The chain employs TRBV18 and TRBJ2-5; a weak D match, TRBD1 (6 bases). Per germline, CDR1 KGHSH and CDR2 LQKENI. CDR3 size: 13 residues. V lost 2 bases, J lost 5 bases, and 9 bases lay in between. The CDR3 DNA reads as TGTGCCAGCTCACCAGGGCAGGGGGAGACCCAGTACTTC. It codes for CASSPGQGETQYF.

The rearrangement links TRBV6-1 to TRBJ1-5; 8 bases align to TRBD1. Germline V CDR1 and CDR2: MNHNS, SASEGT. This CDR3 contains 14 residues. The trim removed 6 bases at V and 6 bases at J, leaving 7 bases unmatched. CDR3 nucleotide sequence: TGTGCCAGCAGAACAGGGGGAGAGGTTCAGCCCCAGCATTTT. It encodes CASRTGGEVQPQHF.

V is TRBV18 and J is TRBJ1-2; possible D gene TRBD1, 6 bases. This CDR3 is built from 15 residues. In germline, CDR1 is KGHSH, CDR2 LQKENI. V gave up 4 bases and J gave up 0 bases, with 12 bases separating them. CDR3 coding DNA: TGTGCCAGCTCACAACCAGGGGTCCCTAACTATGGCTACACCTTC. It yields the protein CASSQPGVPNYGYTF.

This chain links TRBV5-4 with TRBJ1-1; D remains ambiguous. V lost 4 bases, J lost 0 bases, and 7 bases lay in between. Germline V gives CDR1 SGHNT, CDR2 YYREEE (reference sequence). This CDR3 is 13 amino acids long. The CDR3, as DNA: TGTGCCAGCAGCGTCGACCTGAACACTGAAGCTTTCTTT. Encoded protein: CASSVDLNTEAFF.